These 30 T cell receptor beta chains came from one sample sequenced in a study of OX40 agonist ivuxolimab in advanced cancers. Clones were read by immunoSEQ multiplex PCR, and TCRdb kept only the in-frame ones, dropping some. The sample has 90,000 to 100,000 clones, approximately 90% seen once; the top ten hold around 0.82%. The starting material was CD4+ or CD8+ T cells sorted from blood, obtained in a trial of the OX40 agonist ivuxolimab. The receptors were gathered from an adult with an advanced solid tumor such as melanoma, head and neck, liver or kidney cancer.

The chain has TRBV7-8 and TRBJ1-4, with D maybe TRBD1 (5 bases). V was trimmed by 8 bases and J by 0 bases, leaving 7 bases between them. Germline CDR1 is SGHVS and CDR2 is FQNEAQ. CDR3 size: 13 residues. CDR3 sequence reads: CASGGATNEKLFF. The CDR3 DNA follows: TGTGCCAGCGGGGGTGCAACTAATGAAAAACTGTTTTTT. Using reference TRBV7-8 and TRBJ1-4 for the parts outside the CDR3, the full variable domain is GAGVSQSPRYKVAKRGQDVALRCDPISGHVSLFWYQQALGQGPEFLTYFQNEAQLDKSGLPSDRFFAERPEGSVSTLKIQRTQQEDSAVYLCASGGATNEKLFFGSGTQLSVL.

The V and J genes are TRBV6-6 and TRBJ1-2; D might be TRBD1 (6 bases). The CDR3 runs 14 residues. Germline V lookup: CDR1 MNHNY, CDR2 SVGAGI (reference sequence). Between the trimmed V and J ends, which lost 2 bases and 5 bases, there was a span of 12 bases. This CDR3 reads CASSYGGQAYGYTF. CDR3 bases: TGTGCCAGCAGTTACGGGGGCCAGGCATATGGCTACACCTTC.

J is TRBJ1-4 and V is TRBV5-4, with D maybe TRBD1 (5 bases). The CDR3 extends over 15 amino acids. CDR1 is SGHNT, CDR2 YYREEE, per germline (reference sequence). Trimming cost V 3 bases and J 0 bases, with 9 bases left between them. The CDR3 coding sequence is TGTGCCAGCAGCTGGGACCAAGCAACTAATGAAAAACTGTTTTTT. Its translation is CASSWDQATNEKLFF.

On this clone: In the same sample, other DNA sequences code for this CDR3. V is TRBV4-1 and J is TRBJ2-1, with 11 positions matching TRBD2. V gave up 4 bases and J gave up 6 bases; unmatched junction bases: 2. Germline CDR1 is MGHRA and CDR2 is YSYEKL. There are 14 residues in the CDR3. The CDR3 region has the DNA TGCGCCAGCAGCCCTGGACTAGCGGGCAATGAGCAGTTCTTC. Encoded protein: CASSPGLAGNEQFF.

This chain links TRBV28 with TRBJ2-7, with 15 bases identical to TRBD2. The junction had 5 bases not matched to a gene; V was cut back by 4 bases and J by 7 bases. This CDR3 spans 15 amino acids. Per the germline V gene, CDR1 is MDHEN and CDR2 is SYDVKM. The DNA of the CDR3 is TGTGCCAGCAGTTATACGGGACTAGCGGGAGGTGAGCAGTACTTC. Translated: CASSYTGLAGGEQYF.

Notes on this clone: Distinct nucleotide sequences in the sample also encode this CDR3. The rearrangement uses TRBV30 and TRBJ2-3, with D perhaps being TRBD1 or TRBD2 (5 bases each). Per germline, CDR1 GTSNPN and CDR2 SVGIG (reference sequence). The CDR3 is made up of 12 amino acids. V lost 0 bases and J lost 5, with 6 bases in between. The CDR3 sequence is CAWSVGGDTQYF. The CDR3 DNA reads as TGTGCCTGGAGTGTTGGGGGAGATACGCAGTATTTT. The variable domain in full, with the rest retrieved from reference TRBV30 and TRBJ2-3, is SQTIHQWPATLVQPVGSPLSLECTVEGTSNPNLYWYRQAAGRGLQLLFYSVGIGQISSEVPQNLSASRPQDRQFILSSKKLLLSDSGFYLCAWSVGGDTQYFGPGTRLTVL.

The chain uses TRBV30 and TRBJ1-2; a possible D gene is TRBD1 (5 bases). CDR1 and CDR2 (germline): GTSNPN, SVGIG (reference sequence). Trimming cost V 0 bases and J 0 bases, with 14 bases left between them. The CDR3 loop spans 16 amino acids. As DNA, the CDR3 is TGTGCCTGGAGTGTACACCAGGGAGGGACTAACTATGGCTACACCTTC. Translating gives CAWSVHQGGTNYGYTF.

CDR3 coding DNA: TGTGCCAGCAGCCCGAGAGGGGGGGTTGGCTATGGCTACACCTTC. Its protein product is CASSPRGGVGYGYTF. The rearrangement joins TRBV5-4 to TRBJ1-2; weak D call: TRBD1 (6 bases). CDR3 length: 15 residues. V gave up 4 bases and J gave up 4 bases, with 17 bases separating them. The germline CDR1 and CDR2 sequences are SGHNT and YYREEE (reference sequence).

The chain has TRBV7-9 and TRBJ2-1; 7 bases map to TRBD2. Germline lookup yields CDR1 SEHNR and CDR2 FQNEAQ (reference sequence). The ends lost 1 base at V and 6 bases at J; junction bases unmatched: 6. This CDR3 contains 15 residues. The CDR3 region is CASSLEAGSRNEQFF. The CDR3 bases are TGTGCCAGCAGCTTAGAAGCGGGATCACGCAATGAGCAGTTCTTC.

V gene TRBV5-1 combines with J gene TRBJ2-1, with D perhaps TRBD2 (7 bases). V lost 5 bases and J lost 4, with 22 bases in between. This CDR3 region has 17 residues. Germline V CDR1 and CDR2: SGHRS, YFSETQ. The CDR3, as DNA: TGCGCCAGCAGGGCGGGGGCTAGCGTTTGGTTGTACAATGAGCAGTTCTTC. It translates to CASRAGASVWLYNEQFF.

The rearrangement links TRBV18 to TRBJ2-2; D gene ambiguous. V was clipped by 0 bases and J by 2 bases, with 10 bases between them. Germline V CDR1 and CDR2: KGHSH, LQKENI. The CDR3 has 16 residues. The CDR3 region is CASSPPSFGNTGELFF. As DNA, the CDR3 is TGTGCCAGCTCACCACCATCCTTTGGTAACACCGGGGAGCTGTTTTTT.

The chain joins TRBV7-2 to TRBJ2-7; D is perhaps TRBD2 (6 bases). The germline V and J ends were trimmed by 5 bases and 7 bases, with 18 bases remaining between them. CDR1 and CDR2 (germline): SGHTA, FQGNSA. CDR3 length equals 14 residues. DNA of the CDR3: TGTGCCAGCAGCCTGGGAGGAGGGCTTGGGGAGCAGTACTTC. This codes for CASSLGGGLGEQYF.

The chain couples TRBV6-1 to TRBJ2-3; D gene unclear. Germline CDR1 and CDR2: MNHNS and SASEGT. This CDR3 comprises 14 residues. The V and J ends lost 4 bases and 2 bases respectively, with 10 bases between them. CDR3 nucleotide sequence: TGTGCCAGCAGTGGAAGAACTACCACAGATACGCAGTATTTT. Residues: CASSGRTTTDTQYF.

This chain uses TRBV27 with TRBJ2-3, with 7 bases fitting TRBD1. Looked up from germline, CDR1 is MNHEY and CDR2 is SMNVEV (reference sequence). The trim removed 6 bases at V and 4 bases at J, leaving 7 bases unmatched. This CDR3 spans 14 amino acids. Here the CDR3 DNA reads TGTGCCAGCAGGCGACAGGGCTTTTCAGATACGCAGTATTTT. It is translated as CASRRQGFSDTQYF.

The J gene is TRBJ2-5, the V gene TRBV6-5, with a weak D call TRBD2 (5 bases). The length of the CDR3 is 12 residues. Germline V gives CDR1 MNHEY, CDR2 SVGAGI. The V end was cut by 6 bases, the J end by 4 bases, with 9 bases between. For the CDR3, the DNA is TGTGCCAGCAGCCCCCGGGGAGAGACCCAGTACTTC. It encodes CASSPRGETQYF.

V is TRBV19 and J is TRBJ2-6; D ambiguous. Germline V gene lookup returns CDR1 LNHDA and CDR2 SQIVND (reference sequence). This CDR3 comprises 18 residues. Between the trimmed V and J ends, which lost 7 bases and 0 bases, there was a span of 19 bases. CDR3 sequence: CASTSPARPISGANVLTF. The CDR3, as DNA: TGTGCCAGTACCAGTCCAGCCCGTCCGATCTCTGGGGCCAACGTCCTGACTTTC.

The rearrangement links TRBV18 to TRBJ2-3; D uncertain. Trimming pared 1 base from V and 3 bases from J, leaving 2 bases between. Germline V gene lookup returns CDR1 KGHSH and CDR2 LQKENI. The CDR3 totals 12 residues. In nucleotides, the CDR3 is TGTGCCAGCTCACCACAAACAGATACGCAGTATTTT. Translating it yields CASSPQTDTQYF.

V and J are TRBV10-2 and TRBJ2-2, with TRBD2 matching over 10 bases. The CDR3 consists of 17 residues. Germline trimming cut 4 bases from V and 4 bases from J; bases unmatched to any gene: 9. The germline V gene encodes CDR1 WSHSY and CDR2 SAAADI. CDR3 sequence: CASSGKAGGGSTGELFF. For the CDR3, the DNA is TGCGCCAGCAGTGGGAAAGCGGGAGGGGGTAGCACCGGGGAGCTGTTTTTT.

J is TRBJ1-4 and V is TRBV28, with TRBD1 matching 8 bases. Germline lookup yields CDR1 MDHEN and CDR2 SYDVKM. This CDR3 spans 16 amino acids. Trimming at V came to 6 bases and at J to 2 bases, leaving 8 bases not matched to a gene. CDR3 sequence (DNA): TGTGCCAGCAGGAACGACAGGGGTAGGACTAATGAAAAACTGTTTTTT. Translation: CASRNDRGRTNEKLFF.

The chain carries TRBV9 and TRBJ2-5, with D hard to call. Germline assignment: CDR1 SGDLS and CDR2 YYNGEE. This CDR3 has 15 amino acids. V lost 4 bases and J lost 1, with 14 bases in between. CDR3 loop: CASSRGAEPQETQYF. CDR3 coding DNA: TGTGCCAGCAGCCGAGGTGCGGAGCCCCAAGAGACCCAGTACTTC.

This chain connects TRBV11-2 to TRBJ2-7; D might be TRBD1 (5 bases). There are 12 residues in the CDR3. V gave up 7 bases and J gave up 6 bases, with 13 bases separating them. Germline values: CDR1 SGHAT, CDR2 FQNNGV. The CDR3 coding sequence is TGTGCCAGCACCCTCGGCAGGGTCGAGCAGTACTTC. Residues: CASTLGRVEQYF.

The chain combines TRBV18 with TRBJ1-2; 8 bases map to TRBD1. V dropped 3 bases and J dropped 3; count of bases not matched to a gene: 9. The CDR3 runs 16 residues. Germline V gene lookup returns CDR1 KGHSH and CDR2 LQKENI. CDR3 sequence (DNA): TGTGCCAGCTCACCCAATGGACAGGGAAAGGACTATGGCTACACCTTC. Translated: CASSPNGQGKDYGYTF.

The V gene is TRBV18, the J gene TRBJ2-3; TRBD2 matches 8 bases. With V trimmed by 3 bases and J by 0 bases, 5 bases remained unmatched. The CDR3 has 16 amino acids. CDR1 is KGHSH and CDR2 is LQKENI in the germline V gene. In nucleotides, the CDR3 is TGTGCCAGCTCACCCCGGGGGGGCCCCAGCACAGATACGCAGTATTTT. This translates into CASSPRGGPSTDTQYF.

V is TRBV10-3 and J is TRBJ2-7; 8 bases fit TRBD2. CDR3 length equals 14 residues. Trimming removed 7 bases from V and 3 bases from J; junction bases left unmatched: 8. Germline loops: CDR1 ENHRY, CDR2 SYGVKD. CDR3 sequence: CAITPGGDHYEQYF. The CDR3 DNA reads as TGTGCCATCACCCCGGGGGGGGACCACTACGAGCAGTACTTC.

The V and J genes are TRBV5-1 and TRBJ1-1; possible D gene TRBD1, 5 bases. This CDR3 contains 17 residues. Germline V gene data show CDR1 as SGHRS and CDR2 as YFSETQ. The V gene lost 4 bases and the J gene lost 1 base, with 20 bases spanning the gap. The CDR3 region has the DNA TGCGCCAGCAGCCCCCGGCAGGGCGAAATGGAGAACACTGAAGCTTTCTTT. Amino acids: CASSPRQGEMENTEAFF.

The chain employs TRBV29-1 and TRBJ2-5; D gene unclear. In germline, CDR1 is SQVTM, CDR2 ANQGSEA. This CDR3 region has 12 residues. V was shortened by 4 bases and J by 5 bases, with 11 bases between the two germline ends. Here the CDR3 DNA reads TGCAGCGTTGGGGTGCCCCGGGAGACCCAGTACTTC. Translating it yields CSVGVPRETQYF.

The chain has TRBV28 and TRBJ1-5, with TRBD1 identical over 9 bases. V lost 7 bases and J lost 7; bases outside the gene matches: 8. This CDR3 has 14 residues. Per the germline V gene, CDR1 is MDHEN and CDR2 is SYDVKM. The CDR3 region is CASNSGTGRQPQHF. DNA for the CDR3: TGTGCCAGCAACTCCGGGACAGGGAGACAGCCCCAGCATTTT.

This chain links TRBV5-1 with TRBJ2-1, with TRBD2 as a possible D gene (6 bases). Trimming removed 0 bases from V and 3 bases from J, with 10 bases in between. The CDR3 extends over 15 amino acids. Germline V gene sequence: CDR1 SGHRS, CDR2 YFSETQ. DNA for the CDR3: TGCGCCAGCAGCTTGGGGGCTAGCGTCTACAATGAGCAGTTCTTC. Amino acids: CASSLGASVYNEQFF.

The J gene is TRBJ1-2, the V gene TRBV18, with D tentatively TRBD1 (6 bases). Germline CDR1 and CDR2: KGHSH and LQKENI. The length of the CDR3 is 14 residues. The V and J ends lost 2 bases and 10 bases respectively, with 17 bases between them. The CDR3 here is CASSPGGQVNDYTF. Here the CDR3 DNA reads TGTGCCAGCTCACCAGGGGGGCAGGTGAACGACTACACCTTC.

The V gene is TRBV21-1, the J gene TRBJ1-3. TRBV21-1 is assigned pseudogene status. CDR3 size: 17 residues. CDR3: CASSKACGDSTGNTIYF. The CDR3 coding sequence is TGTGCCAGCAGCAAAGCGTGTGGGGACTCCACTGGAAACACCATATATTTT.